This passage covers 21 T cell receptor beta chains from one sample sequenced in a study of CD8+CD57+ T cells in acquired aplastic anemia. Patients chosen for sequencing had shown CD8+CD57+ cell expansion by flow cytometry. Profiles of TCR beta VDJ and CDR3 were generated from a genomic DNA template. TCRdb analysed the reads with MiXCR anew, one entry per CDR3 protein. The table shows 160,000 or so distinct CDR3 sequences, with about 45% occurring only once. Sequenced: sorted CD4+, CD8+, or CD8+CD57+ T cells (not recorded which) from PBMCs. These receptors were taken from a human donor with aplastic anemia.

This clonotype was recorded only once. The rearrangement uses TRBV10-3 and TRBJ1-1; 7 nucleotides line up with TRBD1. V shed 3 bases and J 0 bases; nucleotides not matched to a gene: 1. This CDR3 contains 14 residues. Germline values: CDR1 ENHRY, CDR2 SYGVKD. The CDR3 nucleotides read TGTGCCATCAGTGACAGGGGGATGAACACTGAAGCTTTCTTT. Translation: CAISDRGMNTEAFF.

V usage is TRBV7-8 and J usage is TRBJ2-1, with 11 bases lining up with TRBD1. CDR3 length equals 14 residues. Germline-derived CDR1 and CDR2 are SGHVS and FQNEAQ. The junction had 5 bases not matched to a gene; V was cut back by 5 bases and J by 8 bases. The CDR3 DNA follows: TGTGCCAGCAGCACCTGGACAGGGGGCGATGAGCAGTTCTTC. Its protein is CASSTWTGGDEQFF.

This chain links TRBV5-1 with TRBJ2-1; weak D call: TRBD1 (5 bases). In germline, CDR1 is SGHRS, CDR2 YFSETQ. V was clipped by 1 base and J by 6 bases, with 20 bases between them. The CDR3 runs to 17 residues. CDR3 DNA: TGCGCCAGCAGCTTGCAGCAGGGCTATCTTGCCAGCAATGAGCAGTTCTTC. Residues: CASSLQQGYLASNEQFF.

For this clonotype: A much larger clone lies one base from this, so it may be a read error. The rearrangement uses TRBV20-1 and TRBJ1-4; D unclear. V lost 3 bases and J lost 7, with 12 bases in between. In germline, CDR1 is DFQATT, CDR2 SNEGSKA (reference sequence). The CDR3 has 13 amino acids. Here the CDR3 DNA reads TGCAGTGCTAGCCGGCCACCTAGTGAAAAACTGTTTTTT. This encodes CSASRPPSEKLFF.

This clonotype came up many times. The chain uses TRBV24-1 and TRBJ2-1; 10 bases map to TRBD2. CDR3 size: 16 residues. The V and J ends lost 3 bases and 1 base, in that order; junction bases with no gene match: 2. CDR1 KGHDR and CDR2 SFDVKD come from the germline V gene. The CDR3 protein is CATSDHSGGSYNEQFF. CDR3 coding DNA: TGTGCCACCAGTGATCATAGCGGGGGGTCCTACAATGAGCAGTTCTTC.

The J gene is TRBJ1-4, the V gene TRBV19, with unresolved D. Trimming left V 3 bases short and J 12 bases short, with 17 bases between. This CDR3 is built from 14 residues. Germline CDR1 is LNHDA and CDR2 is SQIVND (reference sequence). The CDR3 sequence: CASSMLATNKELFF. CDR3 in DNA: TGTGCCAGTAGTATGTTGGCAACTAATAAAGAACTGTTTTTT.

Many counts were recorded for this clonotype. The rearrangement joins TRBV11-3 to TRBJ1-1, with D possibly TRBD1 on 6 matching bases. CDR1 and CDR2 (germline): SGHNT, YENEEA. V was shortened by 4 bases and J by 0 bases, with 6 bases between the two germline ends. The CDR3 loop spans 13 amino acids. As DNA, the CDR3 is TGTGCCAGCAGCTACAGGGTGAACACTGAAGCTTTCTTT. Translating it yields CASSYRVNTEAFF.

The V call is TRBV5-1, the J call TRBJ1-6; D perhaps matches TRBD1 (5 bases). The CDR3 consists of 16 residues. CDR1 and CDR2 (germline): SGHRS, YFSETQ. V was trimmed by 4 bases and J by 8 bases, leaving 19 bases between them. This CDR3 is CASSQVARVSDSPLHF. CDR3 bases: TGCGCCAGCAGCCAAGTGGCCAGGGTGTCCGATTCACCCCTCCACTTT.

This clonotype has just a few counts. The J gene is TRBJ1-2, the V gene TRBV15, with D possibly being TRBD1 (6 bases). CDR1 is LNHNV, CDR2 YYDKDF, per germline (reference sequence). The CDR3 is 14 residues long. V was trimmed by 5 bases and J by 4 bases, leaving 14 bases between them. The CDR3 region has the DNA TGTGCCACCAGCCAACGGGGGGCGGCCTATGGCTACACCTTC. It is translated as CATSQRGAAYGYTF.

The chain is built from TRBV19 and TRBJ2-5, with 9 bases fitting TRBD2. From germline, CDR1 is LNHDA and CDR2 SQIVND (reference sequence). J lost 3 bases, V lost 7 bases, and 12 bases had no gene match. CDR3 length equals 16 residues. The CDR3 reads CASKQGLAQGKETQYF. CDR3 in DNA: TGTGCCAGTAAACAAGGACTAGCGCAGGGGAAAGAGACCCAGTACTTC.

This clonotype showed up just once. V is TRBV7-9 and J is TRBJ2-3; 10 bases map to TRBD2. Per germline, CDR1 SEHNR and CDR2 FQNEAQ (reference sequence). This CDR3 is 12 amino acids long. V lost 5 bases and J lost 14; bases outside the gene matches: 7. In nucleotides, the CDR3 is TGTGCCAGCAGCCTTCAGCGGGAGGGCGGGTATTTT. It yields the protein CASSLQREGGYF.

The chain joins TRBV20-1 to TRBJ2-7; D possibly corresponds to TRBD2 (7 bases). V gave up 1 base and J gave up 5 bases, with 12 bases separating them. This CDR3 is built from 13 residues. The germline CDR1 and CDR2 sequences are DFQATT and SNEGSKA (reference sequence). The CDR3 nucleotides read TGCAGTGCTAGAGCTGGGGGGGGCGACGAGCAGTACTTC. It is translated as CSARAGGGDEQYF.

V and J are TRBV5-1 and TRBJ2-1; D possibly corresponds to TRBD2 (7 bases). Trimming shortened V by 4 bases and J by 0 bases, and 17 bases separated the two germline ends. The length of the CDR3 is 17 residues. Germline lookup yields CDR1 SGHRS and CDR2 YFSETQ. The CDR3 DNA is TGCGCCAGCAGCCCGTTGACAGGCGGGAGCTCCTACAATGAGCAGTTCTTC. Encoded protein: CASSPLTGGSSYNEQFF.

The J gene is TRBJ1-2, the V gene TRBV2; 9 bases agree with TRBD1. The CDR3 is 14 residues long. Germline CDR1 and CDR2: SNHLY and FYNNEI. V shed 6 bases, J shed 8 bases, and the junction held 10 bases outside the gene matches. The CDR3 bases are TGTGCCAGCAGAGCCCCGGGACAGGGAAACGGCTACACCTTC. This gives the protein CASRAPGQGNGYTF. Full variable domain (remainder filled in from reference TRBV2 and TRBJ1-2): EPEVTQTPSHQVTQMGQEVILRCVPISNHLYFYWYRQILGQKVEFLVSFYNNEISEKSEIFDDQFSVERPDGSNFTLKIRSTKLEDSAMYFCASRAPGQGNGYTFGSGTRLTVV.

The rearrangement uses TRBV29-1 and TRBJ1-1; D may be TRBD1 (5 bases). The CDR3 contains 11 residues. V was trimmed by 7 bases and J by 1 base, leaving 7 bases between them. Looked up from germline, CDR1 is SQVTM and CDR2 is ANQGSEA. CDR3 protein: CSATGNTEAFF. The CDR3 DNA follows: TGCAGCGCTACAGGGAACACTGAAGCTTTCTTT.

The chain carries TRBV7-2 and TRBJ1-1; TRBD1 matches 10 bases. The germline CDR1 and CDR2 sequences are SGHTA and FQGNSA. V shed 5 bases and J 7 bases; nucleotides not matched to a gene: 10. CDR3 length: 15 amino acids. CDR3 residues: CASSVSSGTGDEAFF. The CDR3 nucleotides are TGTGCCAGCAGCGTGTCGAGCGGGACAGGGGATGAAGCTTTCTTT.

This clonotype showed up many times. V and J are TRBV5-4 and TRBJ1-6; D unresolved. Germline V gene data show CDR1 as SGHNT and CDR2 as YYREEE (reference sequence). V lost 4 bases and J lost 9, with 14 bases in between. The CDR3 totals 14 residues. This CDR3 reads CASSPGWGSSPLHF. In DNA, the CDR3 is TGTGCCAGCAGCCCTGGGTGGGGTAGTTCACCCCTCCACTTT.

Ten or more counts support this clonotype. The CDR3 region has the DNA TGTGCCAGCAGTGGGTATCAATTAGATGATAGGCAGTACTTC. Translation gives CASSGYQLDDRQYF. The chain carries TRBV6-1 and TRBJ2-7; D is unresolved. Germline V CDR1 and CDR2: MNHNS, SASEGT. The length of the CDR3 is 14 residues. Deletions cut 4 bases from V and 9 bases from J, with 19 bases between.

Comments on this clonotype: A read error may explain this, as a much larger clone is one base away. The chain employs TRBV7-3 and TRBJ2-7; D may be TRBD1 (6 bases). The CDR3 length is 13 residues. Trimming stripped 5 bases from V and 7 bases from J, with 15 bases between. Germline CDR1 and CDR2: SGHTA and FQGTGA. CDR3 residues: CASSQRVRGEQYF. Here the CDR3 DNA reads TGTGCCAGCAGCCAAAGGGTGAGGGGGGAGCAGTACTTC.

In its sample, this clonotype was seen many times. The chain employs TRBV5-1 and TRBJ1-6; a possible D gene is TRBD1 (6 bases). In germline, CDR1 is SGHRS, CDR2 YFSETQ. The ends were cut back, 4 bases at V and 8 bases at J, with 13 bases in the middle. CDR3 size: 14 residues. CDR3 amino acids: CASSGTGSDSPLHF. The CDR3 bases are TGCGCCAGCAGCGGCACAGGGTCGGATTCACCCCTCCACTTT.

In its sample, this clonotype was seen many times. V is TRBV19 and J is TRBJ2-6; TRBD1 matches 10 bases. V was clipped by 6 bases and J by 0 bases; unmatched bases: 11. In germline, CDR1 is LNHDA, CDR2 SQIVND (reference sequence). The CDR3 runs to 19 residues. The CDR3 DNA reads as TGTGCCAGTAGCCGACAGGGGGCCCAGGGAACCTCTGGGGCCAACGTCCTGACTTTC. Its protein product is CASSRQGAQGTSGANVLTF.